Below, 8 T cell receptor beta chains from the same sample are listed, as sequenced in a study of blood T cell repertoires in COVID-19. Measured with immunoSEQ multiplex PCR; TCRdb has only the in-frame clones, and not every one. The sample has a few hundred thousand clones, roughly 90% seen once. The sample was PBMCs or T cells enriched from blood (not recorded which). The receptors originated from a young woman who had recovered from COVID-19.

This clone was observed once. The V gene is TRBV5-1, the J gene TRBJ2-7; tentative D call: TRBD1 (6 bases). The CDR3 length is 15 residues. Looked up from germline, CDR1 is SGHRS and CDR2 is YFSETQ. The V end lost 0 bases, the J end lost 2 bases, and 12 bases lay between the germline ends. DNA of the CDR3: TGCGCCAGCAGCTTGGGAGGGACACCGACCTACGAGCAGTACTTC. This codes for CASSLGGTPTYEQYF.

The CDR3 loop reads CAWSRGPDRKTYGYTF. In nucleotides, the CDR3 is TGTGCCTGGAGCCGAGGCCCGGACAGGAAGACCTATGGCTACACCTTC. This sequence joins TRBV30 and TRBJ1-2; 7 bases align to TRBD1. CDR1 GTSNPN and CDR2 SVGIG come from the germline V gene (reference sequence). V shed 3 bases, J shed 4 bases, and the junction held 14 bases outside the gene matches. This CDR3 has 16 residues.

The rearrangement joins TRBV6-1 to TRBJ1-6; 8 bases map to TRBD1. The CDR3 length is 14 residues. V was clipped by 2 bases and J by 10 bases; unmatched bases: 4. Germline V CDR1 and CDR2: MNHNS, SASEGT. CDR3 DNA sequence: TGTGCCAGCAGTGAACAGGGGGCCGGGTCACCCCTCCACTTT. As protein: CASSEQGAGSPLHF.

CDR3 protein: CASSLGDRAYEQYF. The CDR3 DNA sequence: TGTGCCAGCAGCTTAGGGGACAGGGCCTACGAGCAGTACTTC. This sequence joins TRBV11-1 and TRBJ2-7; 9 nucleotides align to TRBD1. The CDR3 consists of 14 residues. J was trimmed by 2 bases and V by 1 base; bases with no gene match: 0. Looked up from germline, CDR1 is SGHAT and CDR2 is FQDESV (reference sequence).

The CDR3 loop is CASSERGRGSGANVLTF. In DNA, the CDR3 is TGTGCCAGCAGTGAAAGGGGCAGGGGTTCTGGGGCCAACGTCCTGACTTTC. The chain carries TRBV6-1 and TRBJ2-6; a possible D gene is TRBD1 (6 bases). The CDR3 spans 17 residues. The germline CDR1 and CDR2 sequences are MNHNS and SASEGT. V gave up 2 bases and J gave up 1 base, with 12 bases separating them.

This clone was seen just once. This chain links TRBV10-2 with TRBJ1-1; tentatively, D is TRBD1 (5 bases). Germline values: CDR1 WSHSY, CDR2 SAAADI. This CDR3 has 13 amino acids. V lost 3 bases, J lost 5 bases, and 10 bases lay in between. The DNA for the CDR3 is TGCGCCAGCAGTGATTGGGGGGAAACTGAAGCTTTCTTT. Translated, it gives CASSDWGETEAFF.

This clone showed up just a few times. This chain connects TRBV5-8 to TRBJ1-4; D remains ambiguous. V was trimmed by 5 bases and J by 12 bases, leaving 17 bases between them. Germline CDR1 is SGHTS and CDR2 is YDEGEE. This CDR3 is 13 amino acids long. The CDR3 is CASSRALVEELFF. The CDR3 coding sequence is TGTGCCAGCAGTCGCGCGCTTGTGGAGGAACTGTTTTTT.

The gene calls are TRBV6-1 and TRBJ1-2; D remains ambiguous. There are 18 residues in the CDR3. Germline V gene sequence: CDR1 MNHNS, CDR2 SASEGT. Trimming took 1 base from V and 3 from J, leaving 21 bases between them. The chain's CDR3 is CASSEVTAVYREDYGYTF. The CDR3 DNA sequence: TGTGCCAGCAGTGAAGTGACGGCAGTCTACCGGGAGGACTATGGCTACACCTTC.